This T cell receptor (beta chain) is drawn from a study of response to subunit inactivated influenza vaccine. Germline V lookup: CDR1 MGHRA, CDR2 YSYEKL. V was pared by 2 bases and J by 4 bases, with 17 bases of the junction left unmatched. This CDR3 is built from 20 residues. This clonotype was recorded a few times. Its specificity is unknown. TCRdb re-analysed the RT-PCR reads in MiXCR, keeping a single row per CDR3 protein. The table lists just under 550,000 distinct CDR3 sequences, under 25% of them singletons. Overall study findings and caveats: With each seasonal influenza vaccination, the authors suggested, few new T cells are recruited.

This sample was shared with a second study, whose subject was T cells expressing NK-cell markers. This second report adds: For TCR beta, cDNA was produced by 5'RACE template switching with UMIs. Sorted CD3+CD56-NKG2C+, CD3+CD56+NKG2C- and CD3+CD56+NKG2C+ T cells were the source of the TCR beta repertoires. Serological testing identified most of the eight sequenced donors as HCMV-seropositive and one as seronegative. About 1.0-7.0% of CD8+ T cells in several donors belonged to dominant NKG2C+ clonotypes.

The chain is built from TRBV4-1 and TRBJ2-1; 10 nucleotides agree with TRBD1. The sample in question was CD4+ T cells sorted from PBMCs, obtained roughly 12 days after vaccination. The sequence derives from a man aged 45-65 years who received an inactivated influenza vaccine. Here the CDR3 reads CASSQSIFPRDRGAYNEQFF. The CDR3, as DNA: TGCGCCAGCAGCCAATCAATTTTCCCTCGGGACAGGGGTGCTTACAATGAGCAGTTCTTC.